The 11 T cell receptor beta chains listed next were all sequenced from one sample in a study of T cells after somatic rescue of genetic block. The repertoire was sequenced with immunoSEQ multiplex PCR; TCRdb's copy has only in-frame clones and lacks some. The sample records about 110,000 clones, approximately 90% being singletons. Sequencing was carried out using peripheral blood mononuclear cells (PBMCs). These receptors came from a woman younger than 35.

The chain carries TRBV9 and TRBJ1-6, with D tentatively TRBD1 (5 bases). This CDR3 is 14 amino acids long. Looked up from germline, CDR1 is SGDLS and CDR2 is YYNGEE. V was pared by 0 bases and J by 8 bases, with 9 bases between. The CDR3 nucleotides are TGTGCCAGCAGCGTAGCCGACAGTCATTCACCCCTCCACTTT. Translating gives CASSVADSHSPLHF. The full variable domain, with the rest looked up from reference TRBV9 and TRBJ1-6, is DSGVTQTPKHLITATGQRVTLRCSPRSGDLSVYWYQQSLDQGLQFLIQYYNGEERAKGNILERFSAQQFPDLHSELNLSSLELGDSALYFCASSVADSHSPLHFGNGTRLTVT.

V usage is TRBV6-5 and J usage is TRBJ2-5, with D perhaps TRBD2 (7 bases). V dropped 0 bases and J dropped 2 bases, with 10 bases sitting between them. Germline CDR1 MNHEY, CDR2 SVGAGI. The length of the CDR3 is 15 residues. The CDR3 is CASSYSRGGQETQYF. CDR3 nucleotide sequence: TGTGCCAGCAGTTACTCGAGGGGGGGGCAAGAGACCCAGTACTTC.

V and J are TRBV19 and TRBJ2-2, with D perhaps TRBD1 (6 bases). The CDR3 contains 13 residues. Germline CDR1 LNHDA, CDR2 SQIVND (reference sequence). V was clipped by 2 bases and J by 6 bases, with 7 bases between them. CDR3 DNA sequence: TGTGCCAGTAGTATAACAGGGTCCGGGGAGCTGTTTTTT. Amino acid sequence: CASSITGSGELFF. The full variable domain, rest sourced from reference TRBV19 and TRBJ2-2, is DGGITQSPKYLFRKEGQNVTLSCEQNLNHDAMYWYRQDPGQGLRLIYYSQIVNDFQKGDIAEGYSVSREKKESFPLTVTSAQKNPTAFYLCASSITGSGELFFGEGSRLTVL.

J is TRBJ1-2 and V is TRBV11-2; D is unresolved. Trimming took off 0 bases at V and 2 bases at J, with 10 bases between the two ends. Germline CDR1 is SGHAT and CDR2 is FQNNGV. The CDR3 is 15 amino acids. CDR3 DNA: TGTGCCAGCAGCTTAGATCGGGGTAGAAACTATGGCTACACCTTC. Translated, it gives CASSLDRGRNYGYTF.

This CDR3 reads CASSLRGPTSGNTIYF. CDR3 DNA: TGTGCCAGCAGCTTGAGGGGACCTACCTCTGGAAACACCATATATTTT. The V gene is TRBV5-4, the J gene TRBJ1-3; maybe TRBD1 (5 bases). Germline CDR1 SGHNT, CDR2 YYREEE (reference sequence). Trimming removed 1 base at V and 0 bases at J, with 11 bases between. The length of the CDR3 is 16 residues.

The CDR3 DNA sequence: TGTGCCAGCAGCTCGGGACCCTACAATGAGCAGTTCTTC. Amino acids: CASSSGPYNEQFF. The rearrangement joins TRBV11-2 to TRBJ2-1, with D perhaps being TRBD1 or TRBD2 (5 bases each). Trimming stripped 4 bases from V and 2 bases from J, with 6 bases between. CDR1 is SGHAT and CDR2 is FQNNGV in the germline V gene. This CDR3 has 13 residues.

The chain is built from TRBV7-8 and TRBJ2-7; 11 bases map to TRBD1. With 5 bases clipped from V and 6 bases from J, the junction kept 6 bases outside the gene matches. CDR3 size: 14 residues. In germline, CDR1 is SGHVS, CDR2 FQNEAQ. In nucleotides, the CDR3 is TGTGCCAGCAGCATCTCCGGGACAGGGGGCGAGCAGTACTTC. Protein: CASSISGTGGEQYF.

This clone has only a few counts. J is TRBJ2-7 and V is TRBV5-5; TRBD1 might be the D (6 bases). Trimming stripped 2 bases from V and 5 bases from J, with 14 bases between. The CDR3 is made up of 14 amino acids. Germline CDR1 SGHKS, CDR2 YYEKEE (reference sequence). CDR3 protein: CASSFSQGRNEQYF. Here the CDR3 DNA reads TGTGCCAGCAGCTTTTCGCAGGGGCGCAACGAGCAGTACTTC.

The chain has TRBV4-3 and TRBJ1-1, with D perhaps matching TRBD1 (5 bases). V dropped 4 bases and J dropped 6 bases, with 15 bases sitting between them. Per the germline V gene, CDR1 is LGHNA and CDR2 is YSLEER. The CDR3 covers 14 residues. The CDR3 region is CASSPEGGAAEAFF. The CDR3 DNA reads TGCGCCAGCAGCCCCGAGGGAGGGGCGGCTGAAGCTTTCTTT.

The chain carries TRBV20-1 and TRBJ2-1; 7 bases fit TRBD2. The junction had 5 bases not matched to a gene; V was cut back by 6 bases and J by 9 bases. The CDR3 has 11 residues. Germline loops: CDR1 DFQATT, CDR2 SNEGSKA (reference sequence). The CDR3, as DNA: TGCAGTGCGGGGACTACTGGTGAGCAGTTCTTC. This sequence encodes CSAGTTGEQFF.

V and J are TRBV27 and TRBJ2-5; tentative D call: TRBD2 (6 bases). This CDR3 has 13 residues. Deletions cut 4 bases from V and 4 bases from J, with 10 bases between. The germline V gene encodes CDR1 MNHEY and CDR2 SMNVEV (reference sequence). This chain's CDR3 is CASSSRDRETQYF. CDR3 nucleotides: TGTGCCAGCAGTTCGCGGGATAGAGAGACCCAGTACTTC.